The 28 T cell receptor beta chains in this list originate from one sample, sequenced in a study of Graves' ophthalmopathy and Graves' hyperthyroidism. RNA transcripts provided the template for amplifying TCR beta CDR3 regions. First-round RT-PCR relied on HTBI primers, and a second-round multiplex PCR came next. TCRdb called the multiplex PCR reads again in MiXCR, with one record for every CDR3 protein. The sample carries hundreds of thousands of distinct CDR3 sequences, about an eighth recorded once. Sample: blood. The source is a woman aged 30 to 39 with Graves' ophthalmopathy.

At least ten counts were recorded for this clonotype. The rearrangement joins TRBV27 to TRBJ1-5; the D gene is possibly TRBD1 (5 bases). Per germline, CDR1 MNHEY and CDR2 SMNVEV (reference sequence). CDR3 length: 18 residues. Trimming cost V 1 base and J 0 bases, with 16 bases left between them. The CDR3 nucleotides read TGTGCCAGCAGTTTATTTGGGGGTGACAGAGATAGCAATCAGCCCCAGCATTTT. It yields the protein CASSLFGGDRDSNQPQHF.

This clonotype was recorded at least ten times. The chain links TRBV6-1 to TRBJ2-2; D assignment may be TRBD1 or TRBD2 (7 bases each). The V gene lost 5 bases and the J gene lost 4 bases, with 20 bases spanning the gap. This CDR3 comprises 17 residues. Germline loops: CDR1 MNHNS, CDR2 SASEGT. The CDR3 DNA is TGTGCCAGCAGTCTCCGGGGGAGGGGGCACGGCACCGGGGAGCTGTTTTTT. Translation: CASSLRGRGHGTGELFF.

This clonotype was detected only a few times. This CDR3 fails to terminate in the conserved phenylalanine or tryptophan, so it likely reflects a read error. The rearrangement uses TRBV28 and TRBJ2-7, with 11 bases lining up with TRBD2. The V gene end was trimmed by 1 base and the J gene end by 1 base; junction bases not matched to a gene: 3. CDR1 and CDR2 (germline): MDHEN, SYDVKM. CDR3 length: 16 residues. The CDR3, as DNA: TGTGCCAGCAGTTTATTTGGGACTAGCGGTTCCTACGAGCAGTACCTC. It codes for CASSLFGTSGSYEQYL.

V usage is TRBV28 and J usage is TRBJ1-1; the match to TRBD1 covers 7 bases. The CDR3 sequence is 16 residues long. The V gene's germline CDR1 is MDHEN and CDR2 SYDVKM. Trimming took 6 bases from V and 0 from J; bases not matched to a gene: 10. The CDR3, as DNA: TGTGCCAGCAGCCTGACAGGGCCGATCATGAACACTGAAGCTTTCTTT. Translation: CASSLTGPIMNTEAFF.

As to this clonotype: The junction shows a germline mismatch at one end, possibly a read error. This chain links TRBV4-1 with TRBJ1-6, with D tentatively TRBD1 (6 bases). The germline CDR1 and CDR2 sequences are MGHRA and YSYEKL. The CDR3 is 15 amino acids. The DNA of the CDR3 is TGCGCCAGCAGCGAAGATAGGGACACATACTCACCCCTCCACTTT. This codes for CASSEDRDTYSPLHF.

This clonotype was observed at least ten times. The chain combines TRBV20-1 with TRBJ1-1, with D possibly being TRBD1 (5 bases). Germline V gene data show CDR1 as DFQATT and CDR2 as SNEGSKA (reference sequence). This CDR3 spans 14 amino acids. The ends were cut back, 0 bases at V and 4 bases at J, with 12 bases in the middle. The CDR3 DNA reads TGCAGTGCTAGAGATCGTCAGGGATTCACTGAAGCTTTCTTT. This codes for CSARDRQGFTEAFF.

This clonotype has a handful of counts. The chain links TRBV7-9 to TRBJ2-7; 8 nucleotides line up with TRBD1. V dropped 5 bases and J dropped 3; count of bases not matched to a gene: 9. Per germline, CDR1 SEHNR and CDR2 FQNEAQ (reference sequence). CDR3 size: 15 residues. Here the CDR3 DNA reads TGTGCCAGCAGCCGACGGACAGGGAACTTCTACGAGCAGTACTTC. Residues: CASSRRTGNFYEQYF.

Many counts were recorded for this clonotype. Its ends do not fully match the called genes, so a read error is possible. The rearrangement uses TRBV6-4 and TRBJ1-2; perhaps TRBD1 as D (5 bases). Germline V CDR1 and CDR2: MRHNA, SNTAGT. The CDR3 is 16 residues long. The CDR3, as DNA: TGTGCCGGCAGCCAAATTAAGGGGAGTCGGAGCGAGGGCTACACCTTC. The encoded protein is CAGSQIKGSRSEGYTF.

To note about this clonotype: One end of the junction varies from germline; a read error may be responsible. CDR3 coding DNA: TGTGCCAGCTCACCAGGGACAGGGGGCGCTGAGGCTTTCTTT. This encodes CASSPGTGGAEAFF. The chain links TRBV18 to TRBJ1-1; 12 positions agree with TRBD1. The length of the CDR3 is 14 residues. Per the germline V gene, CDR1 is KGHSH and CDR2 is LQKENI.

There are many counts of this clonotype. V gene TRBV24-1 combines with J gene TRBJ2-7; D is undetermined. CDR1 and CDR2 (germline): KGHDR, SFDVKD. CDR3 size: 11 residues. V was trimmed by 9 bases and J by 3 bases, leaving 8 bases between them. The CDR3 spells CATQDGYEQYF. CDR3 bases: TGTGCCACCCAAGACGGCTACGAGCAGTACTTC.

As concerns this clonotype: A single base separates this from a much larger clone, so it may be a read error. This sequence joins TRBV4-1 and TRBJ1-6; D is uncertain. The CDR3 contains 15 residues. Germline loops: CDR1 MGHRA, CDR2 YSYEKL. The CDR3 nucleotides are TGCGCCAGCAGCCAAGATCAAGGGTCTGGATCACACCTCCACTTT. As protein: CASSQDQGSGSHLHF.

This clonotype was seen ten or more times. One junction end does not reproduce the germline sequence, and a read error may be involved. The chain joins TRBV12-3 or TRBV12-4 to TRBJ2-7, with TRBD1 as a possible D gene (6 bases). CDR3 size: 12 residues. CDR3 in DNA: TGTGCCAGCAGTTCCTGGACGGACAGTGCGCATTTC. It translates to CASSSWTDSAHF.

Many counts were recorded for this clonotype. The chain recombines TRBV19 with TRBJ1-1, with D unresolved. Trimming left V 1 base short and J 2 bases short, with 14 bases between. Germline CDR1 LNHDA, CDR2 SQIVND (reference sequence). CDR3 length: 16 residues. For the CDR3, the DNA is TGTGCCAGTAGTATAGTGTATCTTGGGGTAAACACTGAAGCTTTCTTT. This translates into CASSIVYLGVNTEAFF.

This clonotype has ten or more counts. This rearrangement joins TRBV2 to TRBJ1-2, with D maybe TRBD1 (5 bases). The CDR3 has 13 residues. V shed 6 bases and J shed 6 bases, with 14 bases lying between them. Germline V gene sequence: CDR1 SNHLY, CDR2 FYNNEI. The CDR3 reads CASRLDRSNGYTF. Written as DNA, the CDR3 is TGTGCCAGCAGACTAGACAGATCCAATGGCTACACCTTC.

This clonotype has more than one count but fewer than ten. The chain carries TRBV10-3 and TRBJ2-7; 14 bases agree with TRBD2. The CDR3 length is 15 residues. The germline gives CDR1 ENHRY, CDR2 SYGVKD. With 6 bases clipped from V and 2 bases from J, the junction kept 3 bases outside the gene matches. The CDR3 reads CAIRGLAGATYEQYF. CDR3 coding DNA: TGTGCCATCAGGGGACTAGCGGGAGCCACCTACGAGCAGTACTTC.

This clonotype was detected many times. The J gene is TRBJ1-3, the V gene TRBV14; D is ambiguous. The length of the CDR3 is 16 residues. Germline CDR1 reads SGHDN; CDR2 reads FVKESK. Trimming left V 0 bases short and J 2 bases short, with 11 bases between. CDR3 amino acids: CASSQEQGLTGNTIYF. The CDR3 bases are TGTGCCAGCAGCCAAGAACAAGGGCTTACTGGAAACACCATATATTTT.

This clonotype was seen more than once but under ten times. This chain joins TRBV18 and TRBJ2-7; 9 nucleotides match TRBD2. CDR1 is KGHSH and CDR2 is LQKENI in the germline V gene. After removal of 0 bases from V and 6 bases from J, the junction contained 9 bases not matched to a gene. The CDR3 sequence is 16 residues long. The CDR3: CASSPPSGGISGEQYF. CDR3 nucleotides: TGTGCCAGCTCACCACCTAGCGGGGGAATCTCCGGCGAGCAGTACTTC. Together with reference TRBV18 and TRBJ2-7, the CDR3 gives the full variable domain: NAGVMQNPRHLVRRRGQEARLRCSPMKGHSHVYWYRQLPEEGLKFMVYLQKENIIDESGMPKERFSAEFPKEGPSILRIQQVVRGDSAAYFCASSPPSGGISGEQYFGPGTRLTVT.

The chain uses TRBV6-1 and TRBJ1-2; D unclear. The V end was cut by 7 bases, the J end by 3 bases, with 9 bases between. Germline V gene sequence: CDR1 MNHNS, CDR2 SASEGT. The CDR3 contains 12 residues. Here the CDR3 reads CASNPIDYGYTF. DNA for the CDR3: TGTGCCAGCAACCCCATCGACTATGGCTACACCTTC.

This clonotype was observed many times. The rearrangement links TRBV12-3 or TRBV12-4 to TRBJ2-7; D is ambiguous. This CDR3 contains 13 residues. V lost 5 bases to trimming and J lost 3 bases, with 11 bases between them. The CDR3 DNA reads TGTGCCAGCAGTGCAAGATACTTCTACGAGCAGTACTTC. Its translation is CASSARYFYEQYF.

This clonotype appeared many times. The rearrangement uses TRBV19 and TRBJ1-1; D call uncertain. The CDR3 spans 13 residues. V lost 7 bases and J lost 1, with 10 bases in between. Germline V CDR1 and CDR2: LNHDA, SQIVND (reference sequence). Here the CDR3 DNA reads TGTGCCAGTACTTTTGGGAAGAACACTGAAGCTTTCTTT. It specifies CASTFGKNTEAFF.

This clonotype was detected a few times. V usage is TRBV27 and J usage is TRBJ1-5; D is undetermined. Germline CDR1 reads MNHEY; CDR2 reads SMNVEV (reference sequence). The V gene lost 5 bases and the J gene lost 3 bases, with 5 bases spanning the gap. This CDR3 comprises 12 residues. This chain's CDR3 is CASSRTNQPQHF. CDR3 sequence (DNA): TGTGCCAGCAGTCGCACCAATCAGCCCCAGCATTTT.

A word on this clonotype: No conserved phenylalanine or tryptophan ends this CDR3, so it is likely a read error. The chain has TRBV6-1 and TRBJ1-2; D may be TRBD1 (5 bases). V was cut by 2 bases and J by 1 base, with 17 bases left in between. Germline values: CDR1 MNHNS, CDR2 SASEGT. This CDR3 has 17 amino acids. CDR3 in amino acids: CASSELTGLGGNYGYTY. As DNA, the CDR3 is TGTGCCAGCAGTGAATTGACGGGTCTTGGGGGTAACTATGGCTACACCTAC.

At least ten counts were recorded for this clonotype. This sequence joins TRBV6-2 or TRBV6-3 and TRBJ1-5; 7 bases are shared with TRBD1. Germline assignment: CDR1 MNHEY and CDR2 SVGEGT. The J segment lost 5 bases and the V segment lost 7 bases, leaving 11 bases of the junction unmatched. CDR3 length: 15 residues. The CDR3 DNA sequence: TGTGCCAGCACCCCCGGACAGGAGAACCATCAGCCCCAGCATTTT. It codes for CASTPGQENHQPQHF.

The J gene is TRBJ1-1, the V gene TRBV30; TRBD1 is a possible D gene (6 bases). Trimming stripped 4 bases from V and 1 base from J, with 13 bases between. Germline CDR1 and CDR2: GTSNPN and SVGIG (reference sequence). The CDR3 is made up of 14 amino acids. The CDR3: CAWIRGGQNTEAFF. For the CDR3, the DNA is TGTGCCTGGATAAGGGGGGGCCAGAACACTGAAGCTTTCTTT.

Many counts were recorded for this clonotype. The chain uses TRBV5-1 and TRBJ2-7; 7 bases are shared with TRBD1. In germline, CDR1 is SGHRS, CDR2 YFSETQ. The CDR3 has 13 residues. The trim removed 0 bases at V and 7 bases at J, leaving 4 bases unmatched. CDR3: CASSLEGQAEQYF. The CDR3 DNA sequence: TGCGCCAGCAGCTTGGAAGGACAGGCGGAGCAGTACTTC.

This clonotype was seen ten or more times. V and J are TRBV24-1 and TRBJ1-2; D may be TRBD1 (6 bases). With 0 bases removed from V and 7 bases from J, the gap between germline ends came to 20 bases. Looked up from germline, CDR1 is KGHDR and CDR2 is SFDVKD. This CDR3 spans 17 amino acids. The CDR3 is CATSDLHIVRGAAGYTF. The CDR3 nucleotides read TGTGCCACCAGTGATTTGCACATCGTTCGGGGGGCGGCTGGCTACACCTTC.

CDR3 sequence: CSATGRGGYTF. DNA of the CDR3: TGCAGTGCGACAGGGAGAGGAGGCTACACCTTC. V is TRBV20-1 and J is TRBJ1-2; 7 bases match TRBD1. Germline V gene data show CDR1 as DFQATT and CDR2 as SNEGSKA (reference sequence). The trim removed 6 bases at V and 8 bases at J, leaving 6 bases unmatched. This CDR3 has 11 residues.

A few counts support this clonotype. The chain carries TRBV6-1 and TRBJ2-3; the D is unclear. Per the germline V gene, CDR1 is MNHNS and CDR2 is SASEGT. V shed 6 bases and J shed 1 base, with 11 bases lying between them. The CDR3 covers 14 residues. The CDR3 loop reads CASSPRRGTDTQYF. The CDR3 nucleotides are TGTGCCAGCAGCCCTCGACGCGGCACAGATACGCAGTATTTT.